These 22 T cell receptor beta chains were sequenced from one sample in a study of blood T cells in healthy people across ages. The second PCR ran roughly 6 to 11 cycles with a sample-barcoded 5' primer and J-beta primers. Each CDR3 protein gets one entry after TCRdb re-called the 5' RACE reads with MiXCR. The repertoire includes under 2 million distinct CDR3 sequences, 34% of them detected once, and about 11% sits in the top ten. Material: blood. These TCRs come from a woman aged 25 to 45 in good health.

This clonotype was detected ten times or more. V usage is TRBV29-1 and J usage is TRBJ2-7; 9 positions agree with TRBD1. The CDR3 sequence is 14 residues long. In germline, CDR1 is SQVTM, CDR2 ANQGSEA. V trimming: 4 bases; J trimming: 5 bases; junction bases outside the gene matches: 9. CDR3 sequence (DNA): TGCAGCGTTGGTGGGACAGGGCACATCCACGAGCAGTACTTC. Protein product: CSVGGTGHIHEQYF.

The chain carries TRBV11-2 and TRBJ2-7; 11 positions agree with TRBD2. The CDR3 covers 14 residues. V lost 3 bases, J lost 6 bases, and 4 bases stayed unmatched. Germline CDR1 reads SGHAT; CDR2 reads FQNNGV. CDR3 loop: CASSFLAGGREQYF. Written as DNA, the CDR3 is TGTGCCAGCAGCTTTTTAGCGGGGGGGCGCGAGCAGTACTTC.

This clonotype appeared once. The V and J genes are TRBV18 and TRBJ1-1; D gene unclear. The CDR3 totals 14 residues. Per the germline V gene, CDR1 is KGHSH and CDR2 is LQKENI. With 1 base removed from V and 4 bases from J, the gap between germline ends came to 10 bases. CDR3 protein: CASSPRTLGTEAFF. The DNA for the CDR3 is TGTGCCAGCTCACCACGGACTTTGGGCACTGAAGCTTTCTTT. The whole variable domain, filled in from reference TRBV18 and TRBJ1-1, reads NAGVMQNPRHLVRRRGQEARLRCSPMKGHSHVYWYRQLPEEGLKFMVYLQKENIIDESGMPKERFSAEFPKEGPSILRIQQVVRGDSAAYFCASSPRTLGTEAFFGQGTRLTVV.

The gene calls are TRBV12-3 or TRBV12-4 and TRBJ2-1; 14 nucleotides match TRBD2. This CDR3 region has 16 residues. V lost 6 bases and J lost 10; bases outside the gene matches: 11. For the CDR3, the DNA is TGTGCCAGCAGCAGAAAGACTAGCGGGAGGGGACGGGAGCAGTTCTTC. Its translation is CASSRKTSGRGREQFF.

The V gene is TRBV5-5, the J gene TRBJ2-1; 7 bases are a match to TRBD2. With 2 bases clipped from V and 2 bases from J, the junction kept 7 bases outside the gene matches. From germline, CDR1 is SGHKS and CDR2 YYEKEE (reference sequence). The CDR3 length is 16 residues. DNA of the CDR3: TGTGCCAGCAGCTTAGCGGGGACGTATACCTACAATGAGCAGTTCTTC. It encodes CASSLAGTYTYNEQFF.

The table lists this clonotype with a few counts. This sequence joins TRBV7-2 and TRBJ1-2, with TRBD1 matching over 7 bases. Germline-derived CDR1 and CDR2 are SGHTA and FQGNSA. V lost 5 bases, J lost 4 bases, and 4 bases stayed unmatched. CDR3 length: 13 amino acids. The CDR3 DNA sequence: TGTGCCAGCAGCAACCACAGGGGCTATGGCTACACCTTC. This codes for CASSNHRGYGYTF.

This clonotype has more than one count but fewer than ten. In nucleotides, the CDR3 is TGCAGTTCAACTAGCGGGGTCTACAATGAGCAGTTCTTC. Translated: CSSTSGVYNEQFF. This chain uses TRBV20-1 with TRBJ2-1, with TRBD2 identical over 10 bases. The CDR3 is made up of 13 amino acids. Trimming took 8 bases from V and 3 from J; bases not matched to a gene: 4. Per germline, CDR1 DFQATT and CDR2 SNEGSKA (reference sequence).

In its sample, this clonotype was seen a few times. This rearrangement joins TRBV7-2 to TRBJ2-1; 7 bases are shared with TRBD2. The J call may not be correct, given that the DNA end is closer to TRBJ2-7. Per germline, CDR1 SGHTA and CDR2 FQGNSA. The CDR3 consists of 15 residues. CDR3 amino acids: CASSLAPSGYNEQYF. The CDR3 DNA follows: TGTGCCAGCAGCTTAGCGCCTAGCGGCTACAATGAGCAGTACTTC.

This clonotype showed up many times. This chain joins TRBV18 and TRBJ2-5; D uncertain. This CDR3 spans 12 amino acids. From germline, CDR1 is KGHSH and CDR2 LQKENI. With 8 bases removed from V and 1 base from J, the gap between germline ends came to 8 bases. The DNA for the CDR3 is TGTGCCAGCAGCCCCCGCCAAGAGACCCAGTACTTC. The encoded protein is CASSPRQETQYF.

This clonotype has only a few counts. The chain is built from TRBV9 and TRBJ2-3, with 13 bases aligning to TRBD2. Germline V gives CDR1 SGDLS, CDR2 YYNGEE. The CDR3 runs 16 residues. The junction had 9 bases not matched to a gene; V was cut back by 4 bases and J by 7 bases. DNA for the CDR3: TGTGCCAGCAGCTCATCGACTAGCGGGGGGTTCAATACGCAGTATTTT. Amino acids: CASSSSTSGGFNTQYF.

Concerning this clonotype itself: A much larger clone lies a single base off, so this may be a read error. For the CDR3, the DNA is TGTGCCAGGGCAAACCTGGGTGGCTACGAGCAGTACTTC. This encodes CARANLGGYEQYF. V gene TRBV27 combines with J gene TRBJ2-5; D remains unclear. The assigned J gene may be wrong: the sequence end matches TRBJ2-7 better. In germline, CDR1 is MNHEY, CDR2 SMNVEV (reference sequence). This CDR3 is built from 13 residues.

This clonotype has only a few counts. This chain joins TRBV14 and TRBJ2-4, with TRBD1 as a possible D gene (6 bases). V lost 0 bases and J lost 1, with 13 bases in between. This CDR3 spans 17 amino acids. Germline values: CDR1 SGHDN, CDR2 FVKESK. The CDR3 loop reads CASSQDRPGAAKNIQYF. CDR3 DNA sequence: TGTGCCAGCAGCCAAGATCGTCCAGGGGCGGCCAAAAACATTCAGTACTTC.

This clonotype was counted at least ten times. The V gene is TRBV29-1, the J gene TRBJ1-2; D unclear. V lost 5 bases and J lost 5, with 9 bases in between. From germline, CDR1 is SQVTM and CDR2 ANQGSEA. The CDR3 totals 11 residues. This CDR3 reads CSVQDYYGYTF. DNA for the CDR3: TGCAGCGTTCAGGACTATTATGGCTACACCTTC.

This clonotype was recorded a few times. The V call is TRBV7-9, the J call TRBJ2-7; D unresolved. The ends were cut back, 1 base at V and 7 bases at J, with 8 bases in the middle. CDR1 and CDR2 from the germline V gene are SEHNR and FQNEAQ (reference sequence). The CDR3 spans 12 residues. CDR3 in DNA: TGTGCCAGCAGCTTAGGGTCAAGGGAGCAGTACTTC. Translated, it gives CASSLGSREQYF.

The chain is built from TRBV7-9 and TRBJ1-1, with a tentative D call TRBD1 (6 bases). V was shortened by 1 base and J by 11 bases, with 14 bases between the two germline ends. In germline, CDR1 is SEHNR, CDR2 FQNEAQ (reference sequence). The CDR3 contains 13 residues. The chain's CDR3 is CASSLEGDFKAFF. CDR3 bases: TGTGCCAGCAGCTTAGAGGGGGATTTTAAGGCTTTCTTT.

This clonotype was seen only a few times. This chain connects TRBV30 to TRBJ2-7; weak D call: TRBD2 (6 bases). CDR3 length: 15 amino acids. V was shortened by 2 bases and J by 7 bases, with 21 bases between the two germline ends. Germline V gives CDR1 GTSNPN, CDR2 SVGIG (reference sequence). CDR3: CAWSTGDRNWGEQYF. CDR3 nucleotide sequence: TGTGCCTGGAGTACGGGGGACCGGAACTGGGGAGAGCAGTACTTC. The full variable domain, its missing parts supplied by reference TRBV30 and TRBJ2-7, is SQTIHQWPATLVQPVGSPLSLECTVEGTSNPNLYWYRQAAGRGLQLLFYSVGIGQISSEVPQNLSASRPQDRQFILSSKKLLLSDSGFYLCAWSTGDRNWGEQYFGPGTRLTVT.

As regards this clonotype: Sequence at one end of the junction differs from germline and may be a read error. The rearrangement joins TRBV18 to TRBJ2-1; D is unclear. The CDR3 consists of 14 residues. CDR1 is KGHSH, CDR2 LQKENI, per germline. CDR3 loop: CASPPPVSDNEQFF. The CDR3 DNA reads TGTGCCAGCCCACCACCTGTATCGGACAATGAGCAGTTCTTC.

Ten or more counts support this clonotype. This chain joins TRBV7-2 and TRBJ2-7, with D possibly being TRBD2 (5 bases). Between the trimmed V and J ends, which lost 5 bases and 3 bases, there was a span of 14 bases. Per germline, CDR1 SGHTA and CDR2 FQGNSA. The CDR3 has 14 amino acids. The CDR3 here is CASSPRSGVYEQYF. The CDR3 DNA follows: TGTGCCAGCAGCCCCCGAAGCGGAGTCTACGAGCAGTACTTC.

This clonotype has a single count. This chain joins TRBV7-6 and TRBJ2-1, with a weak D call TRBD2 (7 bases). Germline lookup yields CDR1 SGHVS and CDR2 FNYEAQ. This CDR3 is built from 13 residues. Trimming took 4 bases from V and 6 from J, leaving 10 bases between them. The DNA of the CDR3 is TGTGCCAGCAGCTGGGGGGGCCCCAATGAGCAGTTCTTC. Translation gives CASSWGGPNEQFF.

The CDR3 sequence is CASSFHPAGPKQETQYF. DNA for the CDR3: TGTGCCAGCAGTTTTCATCCCGCGGGGCCCAAGCAAGAGACCCAGTACTTC. V usage is TRBV28 and J usage is TRBJ2-5, with D possibly TRBD2 on 6 matching bases. Germline CDR1 MDHEN, CDR2 SYDVKM. V lost 3 bases and J 2 bases, leaving 19 bases between the germline ends. This CDR3 has 17 amino acids.

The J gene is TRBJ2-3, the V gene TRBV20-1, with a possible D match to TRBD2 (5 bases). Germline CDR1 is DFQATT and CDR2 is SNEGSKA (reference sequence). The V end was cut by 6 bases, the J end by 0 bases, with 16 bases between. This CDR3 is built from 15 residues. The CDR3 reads CSARKRSVSTDTQYF. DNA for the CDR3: TGCAGTGCCCGAAAGCGGTCGGTTAGCACAGATACGCAGTATTTT.

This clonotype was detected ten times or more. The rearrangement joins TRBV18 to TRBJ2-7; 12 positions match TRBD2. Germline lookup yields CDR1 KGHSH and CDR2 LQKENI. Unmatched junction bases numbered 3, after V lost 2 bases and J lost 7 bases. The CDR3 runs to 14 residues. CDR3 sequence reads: CASSPTSGRYEQYF. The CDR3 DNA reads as TGTGCCAGCTCACCAACTAGCGGGAGGTATGAGCAGTACTTC.